This TCR beta chain was documented in a study of blood T cell repertoires in COVID-19. For the study at large: PBMCs, B-cell-depleted T cells, or T cells provided the cDNA or gDNA that made up the material.

This CDR3 has 14 residues. Between the trimmed V and J ends, which lost 5 bases and 0 bases, there was a span of 10 bases. The V gene's germline CDR1 is KGHSH and CDR2 LQKENI. In the original analysis: Reference gene primers were amplified, and this amplification served to estimate nucleated cell counts. Profiling relied on immunoSEQ multiplex PCR, and the TCRdb table lists in-frame clones only, not all of them. V, J and clone size are taken as reported in that table, and D and trimming were inferred from the DNA itself. This repertoire shows 320,000 or so clones, around 85% found once; its top ten account for around 1.9%. A COVID-19 case was met by exposed participants within 2 weeks before study entry.

This chain joins TRBV18 and TRBJ1-1; D remains unclear. The TCR originated in a woman aged 25 to 39 who had been exposed to COVID-19. The sequenced sample was PBMCs or T cells enriched from blood (not recorded which). The CDR3 loop is CASSALQLNTEAFF. CDR3 bases: TGTGCCAGCTCAGCCCTACAGCTGAACACTGAAGCTTTCTTT. The complete variable domain, with remaining parts taken from reference TRBV18 and TRBJ1-1, reads NAGVMQNPRHLVRRRGQEARLRCSPMKGHSHVYWYRQLPEEGLKFMVYLQKENIIDESGMPKERFSAEFPKEGPSILRIQQVVRGDSAAYFCASSALQLNTEAFFGQGTRLTVV.